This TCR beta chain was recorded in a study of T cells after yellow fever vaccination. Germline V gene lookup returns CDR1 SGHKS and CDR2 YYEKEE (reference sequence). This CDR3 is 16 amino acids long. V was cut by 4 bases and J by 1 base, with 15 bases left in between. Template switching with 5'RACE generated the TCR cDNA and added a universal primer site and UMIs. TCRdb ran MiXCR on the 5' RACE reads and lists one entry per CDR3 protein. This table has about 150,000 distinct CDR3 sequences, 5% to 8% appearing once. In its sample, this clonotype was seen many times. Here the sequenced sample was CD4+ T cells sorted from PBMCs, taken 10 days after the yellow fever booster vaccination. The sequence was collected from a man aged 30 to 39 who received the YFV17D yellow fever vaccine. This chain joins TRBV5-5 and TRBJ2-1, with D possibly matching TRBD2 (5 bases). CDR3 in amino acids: CASSAGSGLSYNEQFF. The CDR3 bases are TGTGCCAGCAGCGCTGGGAGCGGACTTTCCTACAATGAGCAGTTCTTC.